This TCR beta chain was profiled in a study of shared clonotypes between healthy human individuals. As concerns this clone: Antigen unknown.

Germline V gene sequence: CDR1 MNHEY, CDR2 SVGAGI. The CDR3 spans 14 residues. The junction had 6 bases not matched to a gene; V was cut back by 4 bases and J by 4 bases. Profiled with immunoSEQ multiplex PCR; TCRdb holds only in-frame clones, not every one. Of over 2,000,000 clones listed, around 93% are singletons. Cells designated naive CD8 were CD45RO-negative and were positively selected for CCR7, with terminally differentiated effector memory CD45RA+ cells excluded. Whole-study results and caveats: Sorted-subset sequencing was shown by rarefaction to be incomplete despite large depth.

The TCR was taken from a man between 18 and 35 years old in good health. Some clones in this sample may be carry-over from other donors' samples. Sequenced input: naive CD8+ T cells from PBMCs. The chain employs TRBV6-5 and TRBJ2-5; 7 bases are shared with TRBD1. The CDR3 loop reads CASSWDSTSETQYF. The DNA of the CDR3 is TGTGCCAGCAGTTGGGACAGCACCTCAGAGACCCAGTACTTC.